These T cell receptor beta chains were read from a single sample in a study of blood T cell repertoires in COVID-19. Only in-frame clones appear in the TCRdb table, and some are missing; sequencing was by immunoSEQ multiplex PCR. The sample has 400,000 or so clones; around nine tenths are singletons. Sequencing was done on a sample of peripheral blood. These receptors all stem from a human donor in a cohort sampled during active COVID-19. Both conserved end residues are part of each CDR3. The order of the fields is clone size, D gene, J gene, V gene, CDR3 protein. The D gene is left open where the match is weak. Clone size is not always given. Where it is, it says once, few, many or a class for expanded clones.

NA	TRBD2	TRBJ2-5	TRBV7-9	CASSPGLAGPEGQETQYF
once	TRBD2	TRBJ2-1	TRBV6-1	CASSEEAGVYNEQFF
NA	NA	TRBJ2-1	TRBV15	CATSSSGQRFWQFF
once	TRBD1	TRBJ1-2	TRBV19	CATSWDRGPYGYTF
once	NA	TRBJ2-7	TRBV6-6	CASSNGGPEQYF
few	TRBD2	TRBJ2-1	TRBV27	CASSLGIGAGGGHNEQFF
NA	TRBD2	TRBJ2-3	TRBV6-6	CASSRPTSGGRDTQYF
NA	NA	TRBJ2-2	TRBV19	CASTNRGRAGSGELFF
once	TRBD1	TRBJ1-1	TRBV5-1	CASSKDREYTEAFF
NA	TRBD1	TRBJ2-7	TRBV30	CAGKGQGASLRQYF
NA	NA	TRBJ2-1	TRBV5-4	CASSLNSGIEYNEQFF
NA	NA	TRBJ1-1	TRBV10-2	CASSEEKGFEEAFF
NA	NA	TRBJ2-2	TRBV7-2	CASSSQGGDTGELFF
NA	NA	TRBJ2-3	TRBV24-1	CATSDSLGGTDTQYF
NA	NA	TRBJ2-5	TRBV7-8	CASNRVQGGQETQYF
NA	TRBD1	TRBJ1-2	TRBV15	CATSRVRDRGNGYTF
NA	TRBD2	TRBJ2-1	TRBV2	CASSPLAGVANEQFF
few	NA	TRBJ1-5	TRBV4-2	CASSLTGYSNQPQHF
NA	NA	TRBJ1-3	TRBV19	CASSNRAGNTIYF
few	NA	TRBJ1-6	TRBV5-1	CASRSFLSPLHF
NA	TRBD1	TRBJ1-1	TRBV15	CATSSRRSGTVNTEAFF
NA	NA	TRBJ2-1	TRBV11-1	CASRKGVGYNEQFF
NA	NA	TRBJ2-5	TRBV2	CASRVGGLQETQYF
NA	TRBD1	TRBJ2-6	TRBV3-1/TRBV3-2	CASSHLQGAGGANVLTF
NA	TRBD1	TRBJ1-2	TRBV5-6	CASSVGQVGYTF
NA	TRBD2	TRBJ2-3	TRBV7-3	CASSLRTSGRYTDTQYF
NA	TRBD2	TRBJ2-7	TRBV4-1	CASSLPGTNLEQYF
NA	TRBD1	TRBJ1-5	TRBV30	CAWSVPTGSGNQPQHF
NA	TRBD1	TRBJ1-6	TRBV19	CASTDAGQFGSPLHF
NA	NA	TRBJ2-7	TRBV12-3/TRBV12-4	CASSPEDSYEQYF
once	TRBD2	TRBJ2-5	TRBV3-1/TRBV3-2	CASSRLAGGLKETQYF
NA	NA	TRBJ1-1	TRBV20-1	CSARDSTEAFF
once	TRBD2	TRBJ2-7	TRBV19	CASSIPPLAGVLGEQYF
once	NA	TRBJ1-2	TRBV6-6	CASTNQGSSGYGYTF
NA	TRBD1	TRBJ1-1	TRBV7-9	CASSPHEGAVNTEAFF
NA	NA	TRBJ2-3	TRBV5-1	CASRTALGATDTQYF
NA	NA	TRBJ1-2	TRBV6-1	CASSEQVQVAYGYTF
NA	TRBD1	TRBJ2-2	TRBV10-3	CAISDRGTTGELFF
NA	TRBD1	TRBJ2-7	TRBV5-1	CASSSTGGNEQYF
NA	NA	TRBJ1-5	TRBV2	CASSEANPKGRQPQHF
NA	NA	TRBJ2-7	TRBV28	CASSLYRAYEQYF
NA	NA	TRBJ1-6	TRBV5-1	CASSLQQGTNSPLHF
NA	NA	TRBJ2-1	TRBV2	CASSMLASASGEQFF
NA	NA	TRBJ2-1	TRBV19	CASSIREIGNEQFF
NA	NA	TRBJ1-1	TRBV19	CASTPQVLGTEAFF
NA	TRBD2	TRBJ2-1	TRBV2	CASRGLAGGRDEQFF
few	NA	TRBJ2-2	TRBV12-3/TRBV12-4	CASSFGRAGELFF
NA	TRBD1	TRBJ1-2	TRBV5-6	CASSLGQGFDGYTF
NA	TRBD2	TRBJ2-7	TRBV7-8	CASSLASGGTYEQYF
NA	NA	TRBJ1-4	TRBV21-1	CASWERGNNEKLFF
NA	TRBD1	TRBJ1-2	TRBV5-6	CASSLGDRPYGYTF
NA	TRBD1	TRBJ1-6	TRBV6-6	CASSLGTGVSPLHF
NA	TRBD1	TRBJ2-3	TRBV5-1	CASSWGQGVGNTDTQYF